The clone carrying this TCR beta chain was observed many times. Its antigen is not identified. V trimming: 0 bases; J trimming: 7 bases; junction bases outside the gene matches: 10. The CDR3 extends over 17 amino acids. Germline V gene sequence: CDR1 MGHRA, CDR2 YSYEKL. Amplification of TCR beta CDR3 regions was performed using RNA transcripts as template. When the TCR CDR3 underwent first-round RT-PCR, the HTBI primer set was used. A single record per CDR3 protein comes from TCRdb applying MiXCR to the multiplex PCR reads. The sample consists of 150,000 to 200,000 distinct CDR3 sequences, 9.4% of them appearing once. The data stem from a study of T cells in Graves' hyperthyroidism and ophthalmopathy. Findings and caveats of the study: Most clonotypes expanded in the thyroid (above 0.001) were also present in blood. A 13 V-J model separated ophthalmopathy from stable hyperthyroidism.

The sequence derives from a woman under 30 with Graves' hyperthyroidism that later progressed to Graves' ophthalmopathy. The sequenced sample was blood. The chain carries TRBV4-1 and TRBJ1-5, with 9 bases matching TRBD1. The CDR3: CASSQDNFRQGVQPQHF. The CDR3 bases are TGCGCCAGCAGCCAAGATAACTTCCGACAGGGGGTACAGCCCCAGCATTTT.